The T cell receptor beta chain described here comes from a study of T-cell reconstitution after alpha-beta-depleted transplantation in children. This clonotype came up a few times. The germline V gene has CDR1 KGHSH and CDR2 LQKENI. V lost 2 bases and J lost 5, with 13 bases in between. This CDR3 comprises 14 residues. The authors prepared the TCRbeta library with unique molecular identifiers. TCRdb fed the PCR reads into MiXCR, producing one record per CDR3 protein. The profile shows roughly 350,000 distinct CDR3 sequences, 10% of them singletons. The sample consisted of PBMCs from the stem cell graft donor, taken from the stem cell graft. The sequence was collected from a human donor who donated a stem cell graft to a child with acute lymphoblastic leukemia. The chain carries TRBV18 and TRBJ2-7; possible D gene TRBD2, 8 bases. CDR3 residues: CASSPTGGGHEQYF. The CDR3 DNA reads as TGTGCCAGCTCACCAACGGGAGGGGGCCACGAGCAGTACTTC.